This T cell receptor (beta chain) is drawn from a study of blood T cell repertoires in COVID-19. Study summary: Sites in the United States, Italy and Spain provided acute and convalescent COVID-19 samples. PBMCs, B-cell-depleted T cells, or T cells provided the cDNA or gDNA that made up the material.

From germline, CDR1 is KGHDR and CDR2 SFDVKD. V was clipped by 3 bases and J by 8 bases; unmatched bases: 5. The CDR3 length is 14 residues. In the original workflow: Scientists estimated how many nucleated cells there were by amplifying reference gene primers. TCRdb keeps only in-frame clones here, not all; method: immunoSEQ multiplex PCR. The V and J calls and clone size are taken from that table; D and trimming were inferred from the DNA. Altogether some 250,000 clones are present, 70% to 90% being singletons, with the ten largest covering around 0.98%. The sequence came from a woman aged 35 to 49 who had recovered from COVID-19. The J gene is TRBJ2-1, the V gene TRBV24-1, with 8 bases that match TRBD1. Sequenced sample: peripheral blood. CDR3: CATSDLQGVDEQFF. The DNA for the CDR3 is TGTGCCACCAGTGATCTACAGGGGGTGGATGAGCAGTTCTTC.